A selection of T cell receptor beta chains follows, all from one sample in a study of shared clonotypes between healthy human individuals. The repertoire was sequenced with immunoSEQ multiplex PCR; TCRdb's copy has only in-frame clones and lacks some. This table has some 2,000,000 clones, approximately 96% appearing once. The sequencing sample was made of naive CD4+ T cells sorted from blood. The origin of the receptors is a man between 18 and 29 years old in good health. Both conserved end residues are part of each CDR3. D genes are given only for firm matches. Rows give clone size only sometimes, using once, few, many, or a class for an expanded clone.

j_call v_call clone_size d_call cdr3_nt cdr3_aa
TRBJ1-3 TRBV5-6 once - TGTGCCAGCAGATTGTACTCTGGAAACACCATATATTTT CASRLYSGNTIYF
TRBJ1-6 TRBV7-2 - - TGTGCCAGCAGCTTAGCTGCACAGGGTAGTAATTCACCCCTCCACTTT CASSLAAQGSNSPLHF
TRBJ2-3 TRBV6-5 - TRBD2 TGTGCCAGCAGTTACGCCACGGGAGGTAGCACAGATACGCAGTATTTT CASSYATGGSTDTQYF
TRBJ1-2 TRBV19 once - TGTGCCACCCAGGCGACAGCACCACGATCTAACTATGGCTACACCTTC CATQATAPRSNYGYTF
TRBJ1-2 TRBV6-1 - - TGTGCCAGCAGTTCAGCCGGGGTTAGCTATGGCTACACCTTC CASSSAGVSYGYTF
TRBJ1-5 TRBV27 - TRBD1 TGTGCCAGCAGTCGGCGGACAGGGGGTAGCAATCAGCCCCAGCATTTT CASSRRTGGSNQPQHF
TRBJ1-3 TRBV11-2 - TRBD1 TGTGCCAGCAGACAGGGGATCGGAAACACCATATATTTT CASRQGIGNTIYF
TRBJ2-5 TRBV7-3 - TRBD1 TGCGCCAGCAGCCTTATAGGGACAGGGGGAATGACCCAGTACTTC CASSLIGTGGMTQYF
TRBJ2-2 TRBV29-1 once TRBD1 TGCAGCGTTGAGTTGTGGACAGGTATCGATTCGGACACCGGGGAGCTGTTTTTT CSVELWTGIDSDTGELFF
TRBJ1-1 TRBV5-1 once TRBD1 TGCGCCAGCAGCTTGGACGACAGGGGGACAGCTTTCTTT CASSLDDRGTAFF
TRBJ1-5 TRBV10-2 few TRBD1 TGCGCCAGCAGTAGGGACAGATATCAGCCCCAGCATTTT CASSRDRYQPQHF
TRBJ1-3 TRBV19 - TRBD1 TGTGCCGCACAGCCCGGGACAGGACTCTCTGGAAACACCATATATTTT CAAQPGTGLSGNTIYF
TRBJ1-2 TRBV7-2 - TRBD1 TGTGCCAGCAGCTCGGGACAGGGGGCATTCGGCTACACCTTC CASSSGQGAFGYTF
TRBJ1-2 TRBV25-1 - TRBD1 TGTGCCAGCAGCGAACAGGGGAGGTATGGCTACACCTTC CASSEQGRYGYTF
TRBJ1-1 TRBV28 - - TGTGCCAGCAGTTTCCAGGGGTCGGGCACTGAAGCTTTCTTT CASSFQGSGTEAFF
TRBJ1-1 TRBV5-6 - - TGTGCCAGCAGCTCCACCGGGCAGCTGAACACTGAAGCTTTCTTT CASSSTGQLNTEAFF
TRBJ1-2 TRBV14 once - TGTGCCAGCAGCCAAGTGCCCCGGACAGATATCTATGGCTACACCTTC CASSQVPRTDIYGYTF
TRBJ2-6 TRBV19 - - TGTGCCAGTAGTGGGGCGGCGGGTTTCACCTCTGGGGCCAACGTCCTGACTTTC CASSGAAGFTSGANVLTF
TRBJ2-5 TRBV6-5 - - TGTGCCAGCAGGCTGGGTTTATCTCCAGAGACCCAGTACTTC CASRLGLSPETQYF
TRBJ1-2 TRBV5-1 - - TGCGCCAGCAGCGGAGACGGGTCCTATGGCTACACCTTC CASSGDGSYGYTF
TRBJ1-2 TRBV28 - - TGTGCCAGCTCCCCGCATCTTTACACAGCTAGTTATGGCTACACCTTC CASSPHLYTASYGYTF
TRBJ1-6 TRBV5-1 - - TGCGCCAGCAGCCTGAGCGGGGACTCTAATTCACCCCTCCACTTT CASSLSGDSNSPLHF
TRBJ2-7 TRBV11-2 - TRBD1 TGTGCCAGCAGCCCCCAGGACAGGGGGCGCCACGAGCAGTACTTC CASSPQDRGRHEQYF
TRBJ2-1 TRBV7-9 - TRBD2 TGTGCCAGCAGCTCAGATTCTAGCGGGAGGGCCTATGAGCAGTTCTTC CASSSDSSGRAYEQFF
TRBJ2-2 TRBV18 once - TGTGCCAGCTCACCGGCCTGGACGAACACCGGGGAGCTGTTTTTT CASSPAWTNTGELFF
TRBJ1-5 TRBV7-2 - - TGTGCCAGCAGCTTTGGCCTTCAAGCTGGCGGTCAGCCCCAGCATTTT CASSFGLQAGGQPQHF
TRBJ2-4 TRBV18 - - TGTGCCAGCTCACCATCGGGGTCTACGAGCAAAGACATTCAGTACTTC CASSPSGSTSKDIQYF
TRBJ2-7 TRBV2 - - TGTGCCAGCAATTACAGGGAGAGGGGCGAGCAGTACTTC CASNYRERGEQYF
TRBJ1-3 TRBV6-6 - - TGTGCCAGCAGCACAGACTTTTCTGGAAACACCATATATTTT CASSTDFSGNTIYF
TRBJ2-1 TRBV14 - - TGTGCCAGCAGCTCCGGGAGCTCGCGGTTCTTC CASSSGSSRFF
TRBJ2-7 TRBV4-1 - - TGCGCCAGCAGCCGAGACCGGGACAGCGGGGTCGAGCAGTACTTC CASSRDRDSGVEQYF
TRBJ1-4 TRBV6-1 - - TGTGCCAGCAGCGGGTTAATTGATAATGAAAAACTGTTTTTT CASSGLIDNEKLFF
TRBJ1-2 TRBV5-1 once - TGCGCCAGCAGCTTCGATGACAGGAACGCTGGCTACACCTTC CASSFDDRNAGYTF
TRBJ1-3 TRBV7-8 - - TGTGCCAGCAGCTTAGGCCCCCTAGGCTCTGGAAACACCATATATTTT CASSLGPLGSGNTIYF